This TCR beta chain was sequenced during a study of blood T cell repertoires in COVID-19. Study as a whole: PBMCs, B-cell-depleted T cells, or T cells provided the cDNA or gDNA that made up the material.

The repertoire was sequenced with immunoSEQ multiplex PCR; TCRdb's copy has only in-frame clones and lacks some. The sample lists approximately 30,000 clones, roughly nine tenths seen once, with less than 3.5% in the top ten. The CDR3 is made up of 17 amino acids. Germline values: CDR1 LGHNA, CDR2 YNFKEQ. Trimming at V came to 1 base and at J to 2 bases, leaving 9 bases not matched to a gene. V usage is TRBV4-2 and J usage is TRBJ2-3, with TRBD2 matching 7 bases. The receptor was isolated from a human donor in a cohort sampled during active COVID-19. The specimen was peripheral blood. The CDR3 nucleotides read TGTGCCAGCAGCCAAGGGGTTTGGGGGGGAACCACAGATACGCAGTATTTT. Translation gives CASSQGVWGGTTDTQYF.